The 19 T cell receptor beta chains below all came from one sample that was sequenced in a study of cytomegalovirus exposure and HLA in healthy donors. Only in-frame clones appear in the TCRdb table, and some are missing; sequencing was by immunoSEQ multiplex PCR. The sample carries over 200,000 clones, around nine tenths recorded once. Sequenced: PBMCs. Receptors were obtained from a woman aged 18 to 35 in good health and CMV-seropositive.

This chain joins TRBV4-1 and TRBJ1-2; D call uncertain. The CDR3 totals 15 residues. Trimming left V 0 bases short and J 4 bases short, with 12 bases between. Germline V CDR1 and CDR2: MGHRA, YSYEKL. In DNA, the CDR3 is TGCGCCAGCAGCCAAGAACCCTCGGGAGGCTATGGCTACACCTTC. It translates to CASSQEPSGGYGYTF.

The V gene is TRBV9, the J gene TRBJ2-1, with TRBD2 identical over 10 bases. Germline-derived CDR1 and CDR2 are SGDLS and YYNGEE. V shed 4 bases, J shed 6 bases, and the junction held 7 bases outside the gene matches. The CDR3 consists of 15 residues. CDR3 protein: CASSPLAGVSNEQFF. CDR3 DNA: TGTGCCAGCAGCCCCCTAGCGGGAGTTAGCAATGAGCAGTTCTTC. Full variable domain (outside the CDR3, taken from reference TRBV9 and TRBJ2-1): DSGVTQTPKHLITATGQRVTLRCSPRSGDLSVYWYQQSLDQGLQFLIQYYNGEERAKGNILERFSAQQFPDLHSELNLSSLELGDSALYFCASSPLAGVSNEQFFGPGTRLTVL.

V and J are TRBV15 and TRBJ1-1, with 8 bases identical to TRBD1. The germline gives CDR1 LNHNV, CDR2 YYDKDF (reference sequence). Unmatched junction bases numbered 2, after V lost 4 bases and J lost 4 bases. The CDR3 sequence is 13 residues long. In DNA form, the CDR3 reads TGTGCCACCAGCAACAGGGGGGCCACTGAAGCTTTCTTT. Translation gives CATSNRGATEAFF.

The rearrangement joins TRBV5-6 to TRBJ2-6; D is uncertain. CDR3 size: 16 residues. Germline V gene lookup returns CDR1 SGHDT and CDR2 YYEEEE. V dropped 4 bases and J dropped 0 bases, with 11 bases sitting between them. CDR3 protein: CASSPLEISGANVLTF. The DNA for the CDR3 is TGTGCCAGCAGCCCTTTAGAGATCTCTGGGGCCAACGTCCTGACTTTC.

This clone was observed a few times. This chain uses TRBV10-3 with TRBJ2-3; D is undetermined. The V gene's germline CDR1 is ENHRY and CDR2 SYGVKD. V lost 5 bases to trimming and J lost 6 bases, with 6 bases between them. This CDR3 is 11 amino acids long. Here the CDR3 DNA reads TGTGCCATCAGTCTTTCGGATACGCAGTATTTT. Encoded protein: CAISLSDTQYF.

The rearrangement uses TRBV4-1 and TRBJ2-7; 10 bases align to TRBD2. Germline CDR1 MGHRA, CDR2 YSYEKL. Trimming at V came to 3 bases and at J to 2 bases, leaving 7 bases not matched to a gene. The CDR3 is 16 residues long. The CDR3: CASSHFLAGEPYEQYF. The CDR3 bases are TGCGCCAGCAGCCACTTCCTAGCGGGAGAACCCTACGAGCAGTACTTC.

The chain joins TRBV6-6 to TRBJ2-4; D gene unclear. Germline loops: CDR1 MNHNY, CDR2 SVGAGI (reference sequence). CDR3 length: 16 residues. V shed 0 bases and J shed 0 bases, with 9 bases lying between them. The CDR3 sequence: CASSYSSSIAKNIQYF. The DNA for the CDR3 is TGTGCCAGCAGTTACTCGAGTTCCATAGCCAAAAACATTCAGTACTTC.

The rearrangement uses TRBV7-9 and TRBJ2-7; 9 bases map to TRBD1. The germline V gene has CDR1 SEHNR and CDR2 FQNEAQ (reference sequence). The CDR3 is 13 amino acids. V shed 5 bases and J 6 bases; nucleotides not matched to a gene: 5. The DNA for the CDR3 is TGTGCCAGCAGCCCCGGACAGGGGTTCGAGCAGTACTTC. It yields the protein CASSPGQGFEQYF.

This chain links TRBV4-1 with TRBJ1-5, with D possibly being TRBD1 (5 bases). CDR3 length: 16 residues. Between the trimmed V and J ends, which lost 1 base and 2 bases, there was a span of 12 bases. The germline gives CDR1 MGHRA, CDR2 YSYEKL. The CDR3 reads CASSQVLRQRNQPQHF. For the CDR3, the DNA is TGCGCCAGCAGCCAAGTTCTGCGACAGCGCAATCAGCCCCAGCATTTT.

The chain recombines TRBV11-3 with TRBJ2-1; 10 positions match TRBD2. Germline loops: CDR1 SGHNT, CDR2 YENEEA. Losses at the gene ends were 1 base for V and 6 bases for J; bases not matched to a gene: 3. This CDR3 region has 15 residues. DNA for the CDR3: TGTGCCAGCAGCTTAGTAACTAGCGGGGTCAATGAGCAGTTCTTC. Translation gives CASSLVTSGVNEQFF.

The chain recombines TRBV6-5 with TRBJ2-1; 8 bases match TRBD2. Per the germline V gene, CDR1 is MNHEY and CDR2 is SVGAGI. Trimming removed 0 bases from V and 2 bases from J; junction bases left unmatched: 0. CDR3 length: 15 amino acids. CDR3 coding DNA: TGTGCCAGCAGTTACTCAGCGGGGGCCTACAATGAGCAGTTCTTC. It yields the protein CASSYSAGAYNEQFF.

The chain has TRBV9 and TRBJ1-4; 7 bases are shared with TRBD1. This CDR3 region has 20 residues. CDR1 and CDR2 (germline): SGDLS, YYNGEE. V dropped 3 bases and J dropped 0; count of bases not matched to a gene: 17. CDR3 sequence reads: CASSAQGRGVEPPTNEKLFF. Here the CDR3 DNA reads TGTGCCAGCAGCGCGCAAGGCAGGGGGGTCGAGCCTCCAACTAATGAAAAACTGTTTTTT. Full variable domain (remainder filled in from reference TRBV9 and TRBJ1-4): DSGVTQTPKHLITATGQRVTLRCSPRSGDLSVYWYQQSLDQGLQFLIQYYNGEERAKGNILERFSAQQFPDLHSELNLSSLELGDSALYFCASSAQGRGVEPPTNEKLFFGSGTQLSVL.

The J gene is TRBJ1-4, the V gene TRBV27; D might be TRBD1 (5 bases). V lost 0 bases, J lost 5 bases, and 7 bases lay in between. CDR1 is MNHEY and CDR2 is SMNVEV in the germline V gene (reference sequence). The CDR3 sequence is 14 residues long. The CDR3 DNA is TGTGCCAGCAGTTTATCGACAGCAAATGAAAAACTGTTTTTT. Its protein is CASSLSTANEKLFF.

V is TRBV4-1 and J is TRBJ2-7, with 11 bases that match TRBD2. Germline CDR1 MGHRA, CDR2 YSYEKL. The CDR3 has 19 amino acids. The ends lost 0 bases at V and 3 bases at J; junction bases unmatched: 13. The CDR3 nucleotides read TGCGCCAGCAGCCAAGATAGGGTCCACCGACTAGCGGGACACTACGAGCAGTACTTC. It is translated as CASSQDRVHRLAGHYEQYF.

V gene TRBV30 combines with J gene TRBJ2-6; a weak D match, TRBD1 (5 bases). V gave up 3 bases and J gave up 1 base, with 7 bases separating them. Per the germline V gene, CDR1 is GTSNPN and CDR2 is SVGIG (reference sequence). CDR3 length: 14 residues. DNA for the CDR3: TGTGCCTGGAGCGCAGGGTCTGGGGCCAACGTCCTGACTTTC. Residues: CAWSAGSGANVLTF.

This rearrangement joins TRBV2 to TRBJ1-5; 8 bases align to TRBD1. The germline gives CDR1 SNHLY, CDR2 FYNNEI. V gave up 5 bases and J gave up 2 bases; unmatched junction bases: 2. The CDR3 has 14 amino acids. The CDR3 loop is CASSQDRGNQPQHF. DNA of the CDR3: TGTGCCAGCAGTCAGGACAGGGGCAATCAGCCCCAGCATTTT.

In DNA, the CDR3 is TGTGCCAGCAGTCCGGACAGGGGCTCCTACAATGAGCAGTTCTTC. Translating it yields CASSPDRGSYNEQFF. V gene TRBV28 combines with J gene TRBJ2-1; 9 positions match TRBD1. From germline, CDR1 is MDHEN and CDR2 SYDVKM. V trimming: 5 bases; J trimming: 0 bases; junction bases outside the gene matches: 2. This CDR3 comprises 15 residues.

V usage is TRBV5-1 and J usage is TRBJ2-3; weak D call: TRBD2 (5 bases). CDR1 and CDR2 from the germline V gene are SGHRS and YFSETQ. Deletions cut 3 bases from V and 2 bases from J, with 10 bases between. The CDR3 loop spans 14 amino acids. CDR3 in DNA: TGCGCCAGCAGCTCGGCTAGCTACACAGATACGCAGTATTTT. As protein: CASSSASYTDTQYF.

This clone was seen once. The rearrangement links TRBV6-6 to TRBJ1-3, with a tentative D call TRBD1 (5 bases). Trimming pared 3 bases from V and 0 bases from J, leaving 6 bases between. The germline CDR1 and CDR2 sequences are MNHNY and SVGAGI (reference sequence). The CDR3 has 14 residues. The CDR3 loop reads CASSYTGSGNTIYF. The DNA of the CDR3 is TGTGCCAGCAGTTATACAGGCTCTGGAAACACCATATATTTT.